This T cell receptor beta chain was captured by sequencing in a study of molecular identifiers for immune sequencing clone quantification. Looking at the study overall: Replicate experiments divided RNA from roughly 20,000 or 100,000 naive CD8 cells into five parts and sequenced four.

Trimming shortened V by 7 bases and J by 5 bases, and 14 bases separated the two germline ends. Germline V gene data show CDR1 as MDHEN and CDR2 as SYDVKM. This CDR3 has 13 amino acids. Libraries of naive CD8 T cells were made from approximately 20,000 to 1,000,000 sorted cells. They used 10%, 30% or 50% RNA. TCRdb re-analysed the PCR reads in MiXCR, keeping a single row per CDR3 protein. The data contain hundreds of thousands of distinct CDR3 sequences, about 22% of them singletons. This clonotype occurred a few times. The V gene is TRBV28, the J gene TRBJ2-5; tentatively, D is TRBD1 or TRBD2 (5 bases each). The sample comprised naive CD8+ T cells from blood, with Jurkat cell RNA spiked in. As for subset: FACS-sorted CD8+CD4-CCR7+CD45RA+ naive T cells. The receptor was isolated from a human donor in good health. Some libraries in this study had Jurkat cell RNA spiked in. CDR3 bases: TGTGCCAGCATGGGGGACCTTGGGGAGACCCAGTACTTC. Its protein is CASMGDLGETQYF.